The 8 T cell receptor beta chains below all came from one sample that was sequenced in a study of cytomegalovirus exposure and HLA in healthy donors. This PCR relied on a set of 60 Vbeta primers and 13 Jbeta primers. Some clones are missing from TCRdb's copy, which holds only in-frame ones; the method was immunoSEQ multiplex PCR. The top ten hold 12% to 15% of the sample, which has approximately 100,000 clones, approximately 72% seen once. The sequenced sample consisted of PBMCs. The receptor set was obtained from a male donor in good health and CMV-seropositive.

This chain joins TRBV7-8 and TRBJ2-5, with 10 bases matching TRBD2. The junction had 6 bases not matched to a gene; V was cut back by 1 base and J by 4 bases. The germline V gene has CDR1 SGHVS and CDR2 FQNEAQ. The CDR3 runs to 16 residues. The CDR3 loop reads CASSLVAGGVGETQYF. The CDR3 nucleotides read TGTGCCAGCAGCTTAGTAGCGGGGGGCGTCGGAGAGACCCAGTACTTC. Filled out from reference TRBV7-8 and TRBJ2-5, the complete variable domain reads GAGVSQSPRYKVAKRGQDVALRCDPISGHVSLFWYQQALGQGPEFLTYFQNEAQLDKSGLPSDRFFAERPEGSVSTLKIQRTQQEDSAVYLCASSLVAGGVGETQYFGPGTRLLVL.

The CDR3 sequence: CASSPGLAGEADEQFF. Written as DNA, the CDR3 is TGTGCCAGCAGCCCGGGACTAGCGGGGGAGGCGGATGAGCAGTTCTTC. This rearrangement joins TRBV11-3 to TRBJ2-1; 14 bases are a match to TRBD2. The CDR3 is 16 residues long. Per the germline V gene, CDR1 is SGHNT and CDR2 is YENEEA. The junction had 8 bases not matched to a gene; V was cut back by 5 bases and J by 8 bases.

This clone was picked up one time. This chain joins TRBV4-2 and TRBJ2-7; 9 positions match TRBD2. Germline CDR1 LGHNA, CDR2 YNFKEQ. The length of the CDR3 is 15 residues. Unmatched junction bases numbered 3, after V lost 3 bases and J lost 0 bases. The CDR3 sequence: CASSQGLASSYEQYF. CDR3 coding DNA: TGTGCCAGCAGCCAGGGACTAGCCAGCTCCTACGAGCAGTACTTC.

This clone was seen once. This chain connects TRBV6-6 to TRBJ1-2; 7 bases are shared with TRBD1. The junction had 2 bases not matched to a gene; V was cut back by 2 bases and J by 8 bases. The CDR3 covers 12 residues. Germline values: CDR1 MNHNY, CDR2 SVGAGI (reference sequence). CDR3 DNA sequence: TGTGCCAGCAGTTACGACAGGGAGGGCTACACCTTC. Translation: CASSYDREGYTF.

V and J are TRBV19 and TRBJ1-2; no reliable D call. V lost 4 bases and J 0 bases, leaving 12 bases between the germline ends. The length of the CDR3 is 15 residues. Germline V gives CDR1 LNHDA, CDR2 SQIVND (reference sequence). The CDR3 sequence is CASSTFRVTNYGYTF. CDR3 coding DNA: TGTGCCAGTAGTACTTTCCGGGTAACTAACTATGGCTACACCTTC.

This clone was counted once. The chain uses TRBV7-9 and TRBJ2-7, with D maybe TRBD1 (5 bases). The CDR3 covers 11 residues. The germline CDR1 and CDR2 sequences are SEHNR and FQNEAQ (reference sequence). V was trimmed by 5 bases and J by 4 bases, leaving 6 bases between them. The CDR3 protein is CASSPGYEQYF. The DNA for the CDR3 is TGTGCCAGCAGCCCAGGGTACGAGCAGTACTTC.

This chain's CDR3 is CASSQGLAGPEQYF. The CDR3 nucleotides are TGTGCCAGCAGCCAGGGACTAGCGGGGCCCGAGCAGTACTTC. The chain links TRBV4-2 to TRBJ2-7, with TRBD2 identical over 13 bases. This CDR3 contains 14 residues. Losses at the gene ends were 3 bases for V and 6 bases for J; bases not matched to a gene: 2. From germline, CDR1 is LGHNA and CDR2 YNFKEQ.

This clone has just a few counts. The V call is TRBV5-4, the J call TRBJ1-1; TRBD1 matches 7 bases. V was clipped by 1 base and J by 4 bases; unmatched bases: 4. There are 14 residues in the CDR3. Germline loops: CDR1 SGHNT, CDR2 YYREEE (reference sequence). Written as DNA, the CDR3 is TGTGCCAGCAGCTTGAAGGGGGCGGGCACTGAAGCTTTCTTT. As protein: CASSLKGAGTEAFF.